This paragraph reports one T cell receptor (beta chain). Its cognate antigen is unknown. The record originates from a study of graft-versus-host responses after intestinal transplantation. Study overall: Grafts were multivisceral, liver-intestinal, or isolated intestinal. Every transplant recipient was induced with anti-thymocyte globulin, then maintained on tacrolimus and steroids for two to three years. General study points: In recipient marrow, GvH clones were found, and some appeared first in ileum or blood. Association was observed between peak circulating GvH clone levels and early post-transplant HvG declines.

Profiled with immunoSEQ multiplex PCR; TCRdb holds only in-frame clones, not every one. The sample holds approximately 15,000 clones; around 77% are singletons and the top ten take about 3.9%. V shed 2 bases, J shed 8 bases, and the junction held 8 bases outside the gene matches. The CDR3 runs to 17 residues. The germline V gene has CDR1 SEHNR and CDR2 FQNEAQ (reference sequence). Tissue processing of the graft released intraepithelial and lamina propria lymphocytes from it. The source of this sequence is a human patient who received an intestinal transplant, so some T cells may come from the graft donor. The gene calls are TRBV7-9 and TRBJ2-3; TRBD2 agrees at 15 bases. This sample comprised ileum tissue, obtained roughly 26 days after intestinal transplant. The CDR3 region has the DNA TGTGCCAGCAGCTTAATCGGACTAGCGGGGGGGCGTTCTACGCAGTATTTT. Its protein product is CASSLIGLAGGRSTQYF.